This record covers a single T cell receptor beta chain. The antigen is not known. These data originate in a study of a mutant IDH1 vaccine in newly diagnosed glioma. Study-wide context: The sex distribution of treated patients was 62.5% male and approximately 40% female, with a mean age of roughly 40 years. Study observations and caveats: There were vaccine-induced immune responses in just under 95% of the patients.

The V gene end was trimmed by 6 bases and the J gene end by 7 bases; junction bases not matched to a gene: 8. From germline, CDR1 is SNHLY and CDR2 FYNNEI. The CDR3 is 15 residues long. The time point is: week 35, safety follow-up. Every single dose of the vaccine, 300 ug of mutant IDH1 20-mer peptide, came with topical imiquimod. TCRdb's table, derived via immunoSEQ multiplex PCR, lists solely in-frame clones and lacks some. The repertoire holds under 40,000 clones, with around four fifths as singletons. The sequence derives from a middle-aged man with glioma. Some clones in this sample may be carry-over from other donors' samples. The chain joins TRBV2 to TRBJ2-2; 10 nucleotides agree with TRBD2. The source was PBMCs, collected from a glioma patient whose treatment included an IDH1 peptide vaccine. The CDR3 DNA reads as TGTGCCAGCAGCATCAGCGGGGGGGCCTTCGGGGAGCTGTTTTTT. It yields the protein CASSISGGAFGELFF. Full variable domain (rest looked up from reference TRBV2 and TRBJ2-2): EPEVTQTPSHQVTQMGQEVILRCVPISNHLYFYWYRQILGQKVEFLVSFYNNEISEKSEIFDDQFSVERPDGSNFTLKIRSTKLEDSAMYFCASSISGGAFGELFFGEGSRLTVL.